The clone carrying this T cell receptor beta chain appeared many times. The hyperthyroidism was newly diagnosed and had lasted under 2 months; the patients were aged 18 to 65. A patient was excluded if there was uncontrolled infection, other autoimmune disease, pregnancy or lactation. The PBMCs studied were ones that came from about 10 ml fresh peripheral blood. The CDR3 consists of 15 residues. V was pared by 7 bases and J by 7 bases, with 9 bases of the junction left unmatched. RNA transcripts yielded amplified TCR beta CDR3 regions. The HTBI primer set was used in a first-round RT-PCR of the TCR CDR3. TCRdb used MiXCR to reprocess the multiplex PCR reads, holding one entry per CDR3 protein. The repertoire holds about 290,000 distinct CDR3 sequences, with about an eighth as singletons. The data stem from a study of T cells in Graves' hyperthyroidism and ophthalmopathy. Overall study context: The authors collected peripheral blood at initial diagnosis, before any treatment.

Specimen: blood. The V call is TRBV12-3 or TRBV12-4, the J call TRBJ2-1, with 11 positions matching TRBD1. The clonotype originates from a woman in her twenties or thirties with Graves' hyperthyroidism that later progressed to Graves' ophthalmopathy. The CDR3 loop reads CASTQGTGGSNEQFF. DNA for the CDR3: TGTGCCAGCACCCAGGGGACAGGGGGGAGTAATGAGCAGTTCTTC.